These 22 T cell receptor beta chains originate from one sample sequenced in a study of blood T cell repertoires in COVID-19. TCRdb keeps only in-frame clones here, not all; method: immunoSEQ multiplex PCR. The sample lists about 100,000 clones, 79% occurring once. Source material: peripheral blood. The receptors here all came from a woman aged 80 or over with active or convalescent COVID-19.

The chain combines TRBV5-1 with TRBJ2-7; tentatively, D is TRBD1 (6 bases). Trimming removed 1 base at V and 2 bases at J, with 13 bases between. The length of the CDR3 is 15 residues. Germline assignment: CDR1 SGHRS and CDR2 YFSETQ. The CDR3 DNA sequence: TGCGCCAGCAGCTTGAGTCCGGACAGAACCTACGAGCAGTACTTC. The encoded protein is CASSLSPDRTYEQYF.

The V gene is TRBV28, the J gene TRBJ2-3; 7 bases agree with TRBD1. CDR1 MDHEN and CDR2 SYDVKM come from the germline V gene. The CDR3 has 14 residues. J was trimmed by 3 bases and V by 4 bases; bases with no gene match: 4. The CDR3 DNA follows: TGTGCCAGCAGTTACAGGGGTAGGACAGATACGCAGTATTTT. Encoded protein: CASSYRGRTDTQYF.

This chain joins TRBV27 and TRBJ2-1; 7 nucleotides agree with TRBD2. The CDR3 is 13 amino acids. CDR1 MNHEY and CDR2 SMNVEV come from the germline V gene (reference sequence). The V and J ends lost 3 bases and 13 bases, in that order; junction bases with no gene match: 9. The CDR3 DNA sequence: TGTGCCAGCAGTTTCCACAACCGGGACTACCAGTTCTTC. Translation: CASSFHNRDYQFF.

The genes are TRBV6-5 and TRBJ2-7; TRBD2 aligns across 8 bases. The J segment lost 1 base and the V segment lost 4 bases, leaving 3 bases of the junction unmatched. This CDR3 region has 14 residues. Germline lookup yields CDR1 MNHEY and CDR2 SVGAGI. As DNA, the CDR3 is TGTGCCAGCAGTTCAACTAGCGGATCCTACGAGCAGTACTTC. This translates into CASSSTSGSYEQYF.

The chain couples TRBV5-4 to TRBJ2-1; the D gene is possibly TRBD2 (5 bases). Germline V gene sequence: CDR1 SGHNT, CDR2 YYREEE (reference sequence). The CDR3 runs to 13 residues. Between the trimmed V and J ends, which lost 1 base and 12 bases, there was a span of 14 bases. CDR3 in DNA: TGTGCCAGCAGCTTGTGGGCTAGCTGGAGGCAGTTCTTC. Its translation: CASSLWASWRQFF.

This CDR3 reads CAISGQGMDRNVTDYGYTF. CDR3 in DNA: TGTGCCATCAGTGGACAGGGTATGGACCGCAACGTCACTGACTATGGCTACACCTTC. The rearrangement joins TRBV10-3 to TRBJ1-2; 7 bases map to TRBD1. The CDR3 contains 19 residues. With 4 bases clipped from V and 3 bases from J, the junction kept 20 bases outside the gene matches. Germline CDR1 reads ENHRY; CDR2 reads SYGVKD.

The chain is built from TRBV19 and TRBJ1-5; 10 bases are a match to TRBD1. The ends lost 6 bases at V and 5 bases at J; junction bases unmatched: 10. Looked up from germline, CDR1 is LNHDA and CDR2 is SQIVND (reference sequence). CDR3 size: 16 residues. The CDR3 protein is CASSPRGDRGYQPQHF. The CDR3 bases are TGTGCCAGTAGCCCTCGGGGGGACAGGGGCTATCAGCCCCAGCATTTT.

V is TRBV11-2 and J is TRBJ2-1; 13 bases are a match to TRBD2. CDR1 is SGHAT, CDR2 FQNNGV, per germline. The J segment lost 9 bases and the V segment lost 0 bases, leaving 5 bases of the junction unmatched. The CDR3 spans 16 residues. For the CDR3, the DNA is TGTGCCAGCAGCTTAGATCGAAGACTAGCGGGAGGTGAGCAGTTCTTC. Its translation: CASSLDRRLAGGEQFF.

The chain links TRBV18 to TRBJ1-1; possible D gene TRBD1, 6 bases. Trimming took off 1 base at V and 3 bases at J, with 6 bases between the two ends. CDR1 and CDR2 (germline): KGHSH, LQKENI. This CDR3 is built from 13 residues. In nucleotides, the CDR3 is TGTGCCAGCTCACCACGGACAGACACTGAAGCTTTCTTT. Amino acid sequence: CASSPRTDTEAFF.

The chain couples TRBV14 to TRBJ2-5; 7 nucleotides line up with TRBD1. Germline V gene lookup returns CDR1 SGHDN and CDR2 FVKESK. The CDR3 extends over 15 amino acids. With 0 bases clipped from V and 5 bases from J, the junction kept 6 bases outside the gene matches. CDR3 sequence reads: CASSQDRTGGETQYF. For the CDR3, the DNA is TGTGCCAGCAGCCAAGACCGGACAGGTGGGGAGACCCAGTACTTC. Complete variable domain (other parts from reference TRBV14 and TRBJ2-5): EAGVTQFPSHSVIEKGQTVTLRCDPISGHDNLYWYRRVMGKEIKFLLHFVKESKQDESGMPNNRFLAERTGGTYSTLKVQPAELEDSGVYFCASSQDRTGGETQYFGPGTRLLVL.

The CDR3 nucleotides read TGTGCCAGCAGGAAAAGCAACGAGCAGTACTTC. Amino acid sequence: CASRKSNEQYF. The V and J genes are TRBV5-8 and TRBJ2-7; D gene ambiguous. V lost 5 bases to trimming and J lost 5 bases, with 8 bases between them. The CDR3 covers 11 residues. CDR1 is SGHTS and CDR2 is YDEGEE in the germline V gene.

V and J are TRBV4-1 and TRBJ2-3; 9 bases match TRBD1. Losses at the gene ends were 4 bases for V and 6 bases for J; bases not matched to a gene: 8. The CDR3 has 15 amino acids. In germline, CDR1 is MGHRA, CDR2 YSYEKL. The CDR3 region is CASSLAGTGWDTQYF. The CDR3 region has the DNA TGCGCCAGCAGCCTCGCCGGGACAGGGTGGGATACGCAGTATTTT.

This clone was detected a few times. This rearrangement joins TRBV11-2 to TRBJ2-5; 14 nucleotides align to TRBD2. Germline CDR1 is SGHAT and CDR2 is FQNNGV. The CDR3 runs to 17 residues. Trimming at V came to 2 bases and at J to 5 bases, leaving 7 bases not matched to a gene. CDR3 in DNA: TGTGCCAGCAGCTTAAGGGGACTAGCGGGAGACGGGGAGACCCAGTACTTC. Encoded protein: CASSLRGLAGDGETQYF.

This clone was counted a single time. This chain connects TRBV2 to TRBJ2-3; D uncertain. Germline lookup yields CDR1 SNHLY and CDR2 FYNNEI. Trimming pared 7 bases from V and 2 bases from J, leaving 13 bases between. The CDR3 loop spans 14 amino acids. The CDR3 spells CASISLGNTDTQYF. In DNA form, the CDR3 reads TGTGCCAGCATCTCCCTAGGAAACACAGATACGCAGTATTTT.

Worth noting for this clone: Germline and junction disagree at one end, which may indicate a read error. The genes are TRBV5-1 and TRBJ2-5, with D possibly matching TRBD2 (5 bases). Germline V gene sequence: CDR1 SGHRS, CDR2 YFSETQ. The CDR3 runs 17 residues. CDR3 region: CASSRSRGMGSQETQYF. The CDR3 DNA reads TGTGCCAGCAGCCGGTCACGGGGTATGGGTTCCCAAGAGACCCAGTACTTC.

This clone was observed a few times. The junction does not match germline at one end; this may be a read error. The chain employs TRBV28 and TRBJ2-3, with 11 bases matching TRBD2. This CDR3 spans 15 amino acids. Germline CDR1 MDHEN, CDR2 SYDVKM. CDR3 DNA: TGTGCCAGCAGTTTAACTAGCGGGAGCATAGATACGCAGTATTTT. Translated: CASSLTSGSIDTQYF. Full variable domain (rest looked up from reference TRBV28 and TRBJ2-3): DVKVTQSSRYLVKRTGEKVFLECVQDMDHENMFWYRQDPGLGLRLIYFSYDVKMKEKGDIPEGYSVSREKKERFSLILESASTNQTSMYLCASSLTSGSIDTQYFGPGTRLTVL.

This chain links TRBV6-4 with TRBJ2-1, with 11 positions matching TRBD2. The trim removed 8 bases at V and 6 bases at J, leaving 6 bases unmatched. CDR1 is MRHNA and CDR2 is SNTAGT in the germline V gene. The CDR3 is 14 residues long. The CDR3 nucleotides are TGTGCCAGCCGTAGACTAGCGGGATCCAATGAGCAGTTCTTC. Translating it yields CASRRLAGSNEQFF.

The chain joins TRBV4-3 to TRBJ2-1; possible D gene TRBD2, 5 bases. The CDR3 covers 17 residues. Trimming took 1 base from V and 4 from J, leaving 17 bases between them. Looked up from germline, CDR1 is LGHNA and CDR2 is YSLEER. The DNA of the CDR3 is TGCGCCAGCAGCCAAGGGCCCGCCGAAAGGAGGTACAATGAGCAGTTCTTC. This translates into CASSQGPAERRYNEQFF.

The gene calls are TRBV9 and TRBJ1-2; a weak D match, TRBD1 (5 bases). This CDR3 contains 14 residues. Trimming removed 0 bases at V and 1 base at J, with 7 bases between. Germline CDR1 and CDR2: SGDLS and YYNGEE. CDR3 loop: CASSVEGLNYGYTF. The CDR3, as DNA: TGTGCCAGCAGCGTAGAGGGGCTTAACTATGGCTACACCTTC.

In its sample, this clone was seen a few times. The CDR3 nucleotides read TGTGCCAGCAGTGAATACAAGATAGTGGGACAAATCCAAGAGACCCAGTACTTC. Its protein is CASSEYKIVGQIQETQYF. The V and J genes are TRBV6-1 and TRBJ2-5; a weak D match, TRBD1 (6 bases). The germline gives CDR1 MNHNS, CDR2 SASEGT. The ends were cut back, 2 bases at V and 1 base at J, with 20 bases in the middle. The CDR3 runs to 18 residues.

This rearrangement joins TRBV7-2 to TRBJ2-7, with a tentative D call TRBD2 (5 bases). CDR3 size: 11 residues. The V gene's germline CDR1 is SGHTA and CDR2 FQGNSA. The germline V and J ends were trimmed by 5 bases and 5 bases, with 7 bases remaining between them. CDR3 DNA sequence: TGTGCCAGCAGCCAGGAGGACGAGCAGTACTTC. Amino acid sequence: CASSQEDEQYF.

This clone is a singleton in its sample. The chain couples TRBV25-1 to TRBJ2-1, with 11 bases fitting TRBD2. The germline gives CDR1 MGHDK, CDR2 SYGVNS. V was clipped by 5 bases and J by 7 bases; unmatched bases: 7. The CDR3 is 15 amino acids. The CDR3 loop reads CASSRLAGTSNEQFF. CDR3 in DNA: TGTGCCAGCAGTCGACTAGCGGGGACTAGTAATGAGCAGTTCTTC.